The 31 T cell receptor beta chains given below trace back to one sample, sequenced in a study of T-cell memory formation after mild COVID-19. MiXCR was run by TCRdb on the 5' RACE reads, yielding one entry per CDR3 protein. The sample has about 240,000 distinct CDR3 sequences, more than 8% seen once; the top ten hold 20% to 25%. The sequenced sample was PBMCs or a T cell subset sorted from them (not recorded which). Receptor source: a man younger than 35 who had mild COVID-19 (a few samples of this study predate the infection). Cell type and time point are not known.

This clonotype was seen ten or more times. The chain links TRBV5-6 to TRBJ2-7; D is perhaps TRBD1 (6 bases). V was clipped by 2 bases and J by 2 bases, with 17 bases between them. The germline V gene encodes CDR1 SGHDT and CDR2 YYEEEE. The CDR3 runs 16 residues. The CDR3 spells CASSFDPGHSPYEQYF. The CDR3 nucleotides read TGTGCCAGCAGCTTTGATCCGGGACACTCCCCCTACGAGCAGTACTTC.

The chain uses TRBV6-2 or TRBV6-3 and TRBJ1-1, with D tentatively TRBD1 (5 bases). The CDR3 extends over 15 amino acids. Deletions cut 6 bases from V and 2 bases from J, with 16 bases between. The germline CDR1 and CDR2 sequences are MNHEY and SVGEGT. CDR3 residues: CASRKQARGNTEAFF. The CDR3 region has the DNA TGTGCCAGCAGAAAACAGGCCCGAGGTAACACTGAAGCTTTCTTT.

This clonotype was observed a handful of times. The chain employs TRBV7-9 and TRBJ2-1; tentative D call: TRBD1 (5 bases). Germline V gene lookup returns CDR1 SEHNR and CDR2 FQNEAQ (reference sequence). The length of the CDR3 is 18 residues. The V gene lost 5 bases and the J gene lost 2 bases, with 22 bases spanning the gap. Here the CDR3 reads CASSPRGPGNTPYNEQFF. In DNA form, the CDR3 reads TGTGCCAGCAGCCCCCGCGGCCCAGGGAATACCCCCTACAATGAGCAGTTCTTC.

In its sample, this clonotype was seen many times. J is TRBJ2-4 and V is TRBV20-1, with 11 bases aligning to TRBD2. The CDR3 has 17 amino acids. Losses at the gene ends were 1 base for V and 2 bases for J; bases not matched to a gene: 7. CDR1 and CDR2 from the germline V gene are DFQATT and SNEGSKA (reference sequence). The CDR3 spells CSARVIAGGPTKNIQYF. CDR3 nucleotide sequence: TGCAGTGCTAGAGTAATAGCGGGGGGGCCTACCAAAAACATTCAGTACTTC.

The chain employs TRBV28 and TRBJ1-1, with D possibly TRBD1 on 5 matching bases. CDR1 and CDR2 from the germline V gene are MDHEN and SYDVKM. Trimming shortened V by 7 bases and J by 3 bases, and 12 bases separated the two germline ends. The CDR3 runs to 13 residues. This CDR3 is CASTRGGDTEAFF. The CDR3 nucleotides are TGTGCCAGCACTCGGGGGGGGGACACTGAAGCTTTCTTT.

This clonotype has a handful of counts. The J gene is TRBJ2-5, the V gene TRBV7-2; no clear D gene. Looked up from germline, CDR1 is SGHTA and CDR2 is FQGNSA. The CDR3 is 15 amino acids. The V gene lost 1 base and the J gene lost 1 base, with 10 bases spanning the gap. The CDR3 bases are TGTGCCAGCAGCTTAGTAGGTTCAGCCCAAGAGACCCAGTACTTC. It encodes CASSLVGSAQETQYF.

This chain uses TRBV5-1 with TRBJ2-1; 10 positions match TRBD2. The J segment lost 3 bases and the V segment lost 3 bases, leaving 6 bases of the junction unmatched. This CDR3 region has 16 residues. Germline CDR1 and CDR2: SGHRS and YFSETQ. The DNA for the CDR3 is TGCGCCAGCAGCTCGCTCAGCGGGGGGGGCTACAATGAGCAGTTCTTC. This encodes CASSSLSGGGYNEQFF.

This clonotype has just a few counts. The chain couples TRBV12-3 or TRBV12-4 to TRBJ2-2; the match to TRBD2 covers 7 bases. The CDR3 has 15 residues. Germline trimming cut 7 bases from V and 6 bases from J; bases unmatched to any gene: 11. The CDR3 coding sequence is TGTGCCAGCACTAAAGCGGGATGGGATTCCGGGGAGCTGTTTTTT. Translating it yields CASTKAGWDSGELFF.

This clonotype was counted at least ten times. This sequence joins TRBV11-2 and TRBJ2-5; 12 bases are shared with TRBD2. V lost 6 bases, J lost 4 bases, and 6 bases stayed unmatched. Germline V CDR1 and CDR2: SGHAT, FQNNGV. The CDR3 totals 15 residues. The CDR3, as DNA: TGTGCCAGCAGACCTAGCGGGGGGGCCCCAGAGACCCAGTACTTC. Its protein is CASRPSGGAPETQYF. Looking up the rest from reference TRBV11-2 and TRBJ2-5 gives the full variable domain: EAGVAQSPRYKIIEKRQSVAFWCNPISGHATLYWYQQILGQGPKLLIQFQNNGVVDDSQLPKDRFSAERLKGVDSTLKIQPAKLEDSAVYLCASRPSGGAPETQYFGPGTRLLVL.

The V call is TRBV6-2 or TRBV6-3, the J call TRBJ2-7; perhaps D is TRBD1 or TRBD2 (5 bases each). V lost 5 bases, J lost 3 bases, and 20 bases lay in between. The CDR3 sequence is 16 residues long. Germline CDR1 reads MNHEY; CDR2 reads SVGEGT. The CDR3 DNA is TGTGCCAGCAGTCAATCTATCCGGGACGGCTACTACGAGCAGTACGTC. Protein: CASSQSIRDGYYEQYV.

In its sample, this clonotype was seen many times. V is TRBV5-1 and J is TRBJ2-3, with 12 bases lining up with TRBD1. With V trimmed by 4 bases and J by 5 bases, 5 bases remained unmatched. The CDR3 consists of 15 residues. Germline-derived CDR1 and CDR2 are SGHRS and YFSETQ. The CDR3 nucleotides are TGCGCCAGCAGCGGGGGACAGGGGGCCGGAGATACGCAGTATTTT. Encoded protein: CASSGGQGAGDTQYF. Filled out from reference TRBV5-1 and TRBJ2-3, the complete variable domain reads KAGVTQTPRYLIKTRGQQVTLSCSPISGHRSVSWYQQTPGQGLQFLFEYFSETQRNKGNFPGRFSGRQFSNSRSEMNVSTLELGDSALYLCASSGGQGAGDTQYFGPGTRLTVL.

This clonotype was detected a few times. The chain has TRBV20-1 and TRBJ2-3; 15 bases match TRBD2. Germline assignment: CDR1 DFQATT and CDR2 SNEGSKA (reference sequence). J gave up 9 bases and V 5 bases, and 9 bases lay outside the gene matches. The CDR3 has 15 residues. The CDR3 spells CSAAQGLAGGGTQYF. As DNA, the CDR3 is TGCAGTGCTGCCCAGGGACTAGCGGGGGGAGGGACGCAGTATTTT.

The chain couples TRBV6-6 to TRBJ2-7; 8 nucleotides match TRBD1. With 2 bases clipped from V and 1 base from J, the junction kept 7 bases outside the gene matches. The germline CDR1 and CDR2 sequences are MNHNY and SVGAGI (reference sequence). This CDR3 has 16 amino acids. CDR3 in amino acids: CASSYRAGGDSYEQYV. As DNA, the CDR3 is TGTGCCAGCAGTTACAGGGCAGGGGGCGATTCCTACGAGCAGTACGTC.

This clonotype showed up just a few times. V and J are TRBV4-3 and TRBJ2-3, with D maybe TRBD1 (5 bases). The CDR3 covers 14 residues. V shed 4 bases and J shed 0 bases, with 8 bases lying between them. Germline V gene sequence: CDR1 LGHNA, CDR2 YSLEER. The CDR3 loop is CASSPGHSTDTQYF. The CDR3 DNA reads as TGCGCCAGCAGCCCTGGACATAGCACAGATACGCAGTATTTT.

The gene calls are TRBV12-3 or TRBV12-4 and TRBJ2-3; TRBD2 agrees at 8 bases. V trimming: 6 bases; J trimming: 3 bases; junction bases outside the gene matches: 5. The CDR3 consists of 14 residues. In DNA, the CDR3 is TGTGCCAGCAGGGAAGGGACTAGAACAGATACGCAGTATTTT. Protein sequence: CASREGTRTDTQYF.

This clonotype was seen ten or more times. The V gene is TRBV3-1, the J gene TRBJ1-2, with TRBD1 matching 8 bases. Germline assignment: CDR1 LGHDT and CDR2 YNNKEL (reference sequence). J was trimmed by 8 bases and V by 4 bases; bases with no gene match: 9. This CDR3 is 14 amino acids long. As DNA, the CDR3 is TGTGCCAGCAGCCTTAATTTCGCAGGGGGCGGCTACACCTTC. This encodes CASSLNFAGGGYTF.

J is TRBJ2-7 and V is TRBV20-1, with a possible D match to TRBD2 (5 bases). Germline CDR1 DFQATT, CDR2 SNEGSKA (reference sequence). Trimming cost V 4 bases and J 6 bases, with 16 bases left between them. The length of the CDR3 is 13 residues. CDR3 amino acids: CSATDSRAPEQYF. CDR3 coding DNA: TGCAGTGCTACGGACTCTCGAGCTCCCGAGCAGTACTTC.

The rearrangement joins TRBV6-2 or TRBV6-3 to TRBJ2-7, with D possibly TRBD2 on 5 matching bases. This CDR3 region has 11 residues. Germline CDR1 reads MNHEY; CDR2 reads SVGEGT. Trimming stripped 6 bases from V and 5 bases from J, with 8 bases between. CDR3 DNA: TGTGCCAGCAGGCGGGCCCACGAGCAGTACTTC. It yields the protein CASRRAHEQYF.

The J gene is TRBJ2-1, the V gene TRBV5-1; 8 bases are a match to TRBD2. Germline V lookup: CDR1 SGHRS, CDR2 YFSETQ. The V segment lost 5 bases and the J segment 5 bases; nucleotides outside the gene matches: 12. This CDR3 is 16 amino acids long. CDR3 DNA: TGCGCCAGCAGTCCACCAGGGGCGGGAGGAAACAATGAGCAGTTCTTC. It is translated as CASSPPGAGGNNEQFF.

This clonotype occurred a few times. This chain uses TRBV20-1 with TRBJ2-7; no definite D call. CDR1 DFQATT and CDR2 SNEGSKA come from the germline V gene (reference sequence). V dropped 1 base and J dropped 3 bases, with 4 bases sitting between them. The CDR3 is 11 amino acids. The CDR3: CSARGHYEQYV. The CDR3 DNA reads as TGCAGTGCTAGAGGCCACTACGAGCAGTACGTC.

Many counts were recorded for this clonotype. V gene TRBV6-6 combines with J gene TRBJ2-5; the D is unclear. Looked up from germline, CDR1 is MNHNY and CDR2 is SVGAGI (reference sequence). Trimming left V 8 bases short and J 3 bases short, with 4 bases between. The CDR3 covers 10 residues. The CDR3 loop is CASGEETQYF. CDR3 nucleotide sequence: TGTGCCAGCGGCGAAGAGACCCAGTACTTC.

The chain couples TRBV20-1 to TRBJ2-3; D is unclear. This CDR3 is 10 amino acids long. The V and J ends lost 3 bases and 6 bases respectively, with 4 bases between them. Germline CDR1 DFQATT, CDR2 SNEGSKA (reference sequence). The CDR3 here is CSARVDTQYF. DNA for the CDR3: TGCAGTGCTAGGGTGGATACGCAGTATTTT.

Written as DNA, the CDR3 is TGTGCCAGCACCCTCAGGGGACAAACCAATCAGCCCCAGCATTTT. Its translation: CASTLRGQTNQPQHF. The chain combines TRBV5-6 with TRBJ1-5; tentative D call: TRBD1 (6 bases). There are 15 residues in the CDR3. Trimming pared 6 bases from V and 3 bases from J, leaving 16 bases between. CDR1 is SGHDT, CDR2 YYEEEE, per germline.

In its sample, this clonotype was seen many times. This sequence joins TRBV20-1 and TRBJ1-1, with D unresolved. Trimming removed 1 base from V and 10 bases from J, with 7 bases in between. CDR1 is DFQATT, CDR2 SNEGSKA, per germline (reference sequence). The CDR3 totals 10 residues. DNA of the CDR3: TGCAGTGCTAGAGTAGTTACAGCTTTCTTT. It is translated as CSARVVTAFF.

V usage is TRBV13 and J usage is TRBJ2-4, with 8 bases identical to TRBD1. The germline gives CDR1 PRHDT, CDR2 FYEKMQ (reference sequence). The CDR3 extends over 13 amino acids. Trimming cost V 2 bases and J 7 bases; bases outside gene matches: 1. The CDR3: CASSLQGANIQYF. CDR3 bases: TGTGCCAGCAGCTTACAGGGGGCGAACATTCAGTACTTC. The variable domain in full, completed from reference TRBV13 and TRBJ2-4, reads AAGVIQSPRHLIKEKRETATLKCYPIPRHDTVYWYQQGPGQDPQFLISFYEKMQSDKGSIPDRFSAQQFSDYHSELNMSSLELGDSALYFCASSLQGANIQYFGAGTRLSVL.

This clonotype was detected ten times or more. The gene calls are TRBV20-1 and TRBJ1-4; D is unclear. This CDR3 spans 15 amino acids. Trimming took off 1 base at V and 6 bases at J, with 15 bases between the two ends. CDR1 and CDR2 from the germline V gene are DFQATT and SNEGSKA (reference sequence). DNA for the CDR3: TGCAGTGCTAGAGCCTCCGGGCCCCTTGATGAAAAACTGTTTTTT. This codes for CSARASGPLDEKLFF.

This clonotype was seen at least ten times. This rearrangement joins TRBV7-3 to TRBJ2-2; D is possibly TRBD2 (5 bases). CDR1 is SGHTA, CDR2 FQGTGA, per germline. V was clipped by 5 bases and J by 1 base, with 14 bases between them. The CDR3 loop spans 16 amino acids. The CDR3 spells CASSRGPAGNTGELFF. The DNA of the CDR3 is TGTGCCAGCAGCCGAGGCCCCGCGGGGAACACCGGGGAGCTGTTTTTT.

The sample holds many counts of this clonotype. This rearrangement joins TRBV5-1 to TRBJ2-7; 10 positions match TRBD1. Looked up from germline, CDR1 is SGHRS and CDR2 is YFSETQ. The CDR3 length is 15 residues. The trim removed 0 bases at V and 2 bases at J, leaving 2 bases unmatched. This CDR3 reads CASSLVGQGAYEQYF. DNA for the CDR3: TGCGCCAGCAGCTTGGTAGGACAGGGGGCCTACGAGCAGTACTTC. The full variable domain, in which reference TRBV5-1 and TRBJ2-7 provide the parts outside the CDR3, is KAGVTQTPRYLIKTRGQQVTLSCSPISGHRSVSWYQQTPGQGLQFLFEYFSETQRNKGNFPGRFSGRQFSNSRSEMNVSTLELGDSALYLCASSLVGQGAYEQYFGPGTRLTVT.

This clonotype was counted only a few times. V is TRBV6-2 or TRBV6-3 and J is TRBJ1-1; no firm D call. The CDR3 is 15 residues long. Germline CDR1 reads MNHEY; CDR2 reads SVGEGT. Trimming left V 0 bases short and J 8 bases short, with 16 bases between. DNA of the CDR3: TGTGCCAGCAGTTACTCGCTCCGCGCAGTTTCAGAAGCTTTCTTT. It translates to CASSYSLRAVSEAFF.

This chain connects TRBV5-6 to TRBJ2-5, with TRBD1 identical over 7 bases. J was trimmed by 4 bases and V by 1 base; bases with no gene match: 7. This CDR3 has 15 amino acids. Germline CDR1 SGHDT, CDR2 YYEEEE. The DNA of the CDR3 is TGTGCCAGCAGCTTGTTTCTAACAGGGGTAGAGACCCAGTACTTC. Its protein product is CASSLFLTGVETQYF.

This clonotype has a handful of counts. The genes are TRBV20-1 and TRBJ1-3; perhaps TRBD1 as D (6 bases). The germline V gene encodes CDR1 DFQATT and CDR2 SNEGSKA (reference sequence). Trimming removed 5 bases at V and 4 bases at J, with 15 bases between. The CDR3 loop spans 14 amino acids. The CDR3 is CSARSGTTGNTIYF. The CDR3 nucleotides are TGCAGTGCTCGATCCGGGACAACCGGAAACACCATATATTTT.